This T cell receptor beta chain was captured by sequencing in a study of T cells after posttransplantation cyclophosphamide. This clone came up many times. Only in-frame clones appear in the TCRdb table, and some are missing; sequencing was by immunoSEQ multiplex PCR. The sample has 17,000 or so clones, none seen only once. Cyclophosphamide on days +3 and +4 followed busulfan-fludarabine conditioning and a marrow graft. The sequencing here drew on PBMCs, taken after allogeneic stem cell transplant with posttransplant cyclophosphamide. This TCR derives from a female patient in her thirties or forties who received an allogeneic stem cell transplant from a related donor, was CMV-positive, and had no GVHD. A subset of T cells may come from the graft donor.

CDR3 nucleotide sequence: TGTGCCAGCAGCCGGGGACAGGACATCGACACCGGGGAGCTGTTTTTT. It specifies CASSRGQDIDTGELFF. The chain has TRBV11-3 and TRBJ2-2; the match to TRBD1 covers 8 bases. Trimming took 5 bases from V and 3 from J; bases not matched to a gene: 8. The CDR3 consists of 16 residues. Germline V gene sequence: CDR1 SGHNT, CDR2 YENEEA.